One and the same sample provided the 15 T cell receptor beta chains below, sequenced in a study of PD-1 blockade in classical Hodgkin lymphoma. Data came from immunoSEQ multiplex PCR; TCRdb stores just in-frame clones and leaves some out. The data contain 13,000 or so clones, approximately 80% of them singletons. Documented time point: cycle 4 day 1 (C4D1), after 6 weeks of nivolumab. Relapse was seen in all patients after autologous stem cell transplantation, and brentuximab vedotin exposure was variable. Sequenced material: peripheral blood mononuclear cells (PBMCs), taken before the fourth cycle of nivolumab. Every receptor here comes from a human donor with classical Hodgkin lymphoma.

The chain joins TRBV7-8 to TRBJ1-6, with 10 bases lining up with TRBD1. The CDR3 length is 13 residues. Looked up from germline, CDR1 is SGHVS and CDR2 is FQNEAQ. The V gene end was trimmed by 4 bases and the J gene end by 14 bases; junction bases not matched to a gene: 5. The CDR3 nucleotides read TGTGCCAGCAGCTCAAGGGACAGGGGATCCCTCCACTTT. As protein: CASSSRDRGSLHF.

The J gene is TRBJ1-1, the V gene TRBV6-5; D unclear. Between the trimmed V and J ends, which lost 0 bases and 7 bases, there was a span of 9 bases. This CDR3 is built from 13 residues. Germline assignment: CDR1 MNHEY and CDR2 SVGAGI. Here the CDR3 reads CASSYSERGEAFF. As DNA, the CDR3 is TGTGCCAGCAGTTACTCGGAACGGGGTGAAGCTTTCTTT.

This clone has only one observation. The rearrangement joins TRBV15 to TRBJ1-2, with D perhaps matching TRBD1 (6 bases). Germline V gene lookup returns CDR1 LNHNV and CDR2 YYDKDF (reference sequence). The CDR3 contains 13 residues. The V gene lost 6 bases and the J gene lost 2 bases, with 10 bases spanning the gap. CDR3 sequence: CATRVRGNYGYTF. Here the CDR3 DNA reads TGTGCCACCAGAGTCAGGGGAAACTATGGCTACACCTTC.

This chain joins TRBV7-2 and TRBJ2-5; no definite D call. V shed 2 bases and J shed 1 base, with 11 bases lying between them. The CDR3 length is 15 residues. The V gene's germline CDR1 is SGHTA and CDR2 FQGNSA. CDR3 sequence: CASSLKRAVQETQYF. The CDR3 bases are TGTGCCAGCAGCTTAAAACGGGCAGTCCAAGAGACCCAGTACTTC.

This chain connects TRBV27 to TRBJ2-2; D not resolved. The CDR3 runs to 15 residues. Germline CDR1 reads MNHEY; CDR2 reads SMNVEV (reference sequence). The germline V and J ends were trimmed by 6 bases and 1 base, with 12 bases remaining between them. The DNA of the CDR3 is TGTGCCAGCAGACCCATTCCATTGAACACCGGGGAGCTGTTTTTT. The encoded protein is CASRPIPLNTGELFF.

The J gene is TRBJ1-4, the V gene TRBV7-9; 7 positions match TRBD1. V was clipped by 2 bases and J by 4 bases; unmatched bases: 1. The length of the CDR3 is 14 residues. Germline CDR1 reads SEHNR; CDR2 reads FQNEAQ (reference sequence). Written as DNA, the CDR3 is TGTGCCAGCAGCTTAACAGGGGTTAATGAAAAACTGTTTTTT. It specifies CASSLTGVNEKLFF.

The rearrangement joins TRBV19 to TRBJ2-7; 8 bases align to TRBD1. This CDR3 contains 17 residues. Germline V CDR1 and CDR2: LNHDA, SQIVND (reference sequence). V lost 6 bases and J lost 0; bases outside the gene matches: 13. CDR3 region: CASRGSRTGPSSYEQYF. CDR3 sequence (DNA): TGTGCCAGTAGGGGGAGTCGGACAGGGCCATCCTCCTACGAGCAGTACTTC.

This clone has only a few counts. The chain has TRBV7-2 and TRBJ1-6; D unresolved. Trimming left V 2 bases short and J 3 bases short, with 2 bases between. The CDR3 has 13 amino acids. Germline CDR1 SGHTA, CDR2 FQGNSA. The DNA for the CDR3 is TGTGCCAGCAGCTTATACTATAATTCACCCCTCCACTTT. Amino acid sequence: CASSLYYNSPLHF.

This clone was seen once. V gene TRBV7-2 combines with J gene TRBJ1-2; weak D call: TRBD1 (6 bases). CDR1 and CDR2 (germline): SGHTA, FQGNSA. V lost 1 base and J 0 bases, leaving 15 bases between the germline ends. The CDR3 is 17 amino acids. The CDR3 DNA reads TGTGCCAGCAGCTTAGTCGGTACGGGGGCGGCTAACTATGGCTACACCTTC. It is translated as CASSLVGTGAANYGYTF.

This clone was detected a few times. The rearrangement joins TRBV7-6 to TRBJ1-2; 8 bases align to TRBD1. Losses at the gene ends were 5 bases for V and 0 bases for J; bases not matched to a gene: 11. This CDR3 has 17 residues. The germline gives CDR1 SGHVS, CDR2 FNYEAQ. This chain's CDR3 is CASSLGTGFGANYGYTF. The CDR3 nucleotides read TGTGCCAGCAGCCTTGGGACAGGCTTTGGAGCTAACTATGGCTACACCTTC.

The CDR3 DNA is TGCGCCAGCTCCAGAATTGGCTCCGAGCAGTACTTC. It yields the protein CASSRIGSEQYF. The rearrangement uses TRBV4-3 and TRBJ2-7, with unresolved D. The CDR3 sequence is 12 residues long. Germline CDR1 and CDR2: LGHNA and YSLEER. Trimming removed 8 bases from V and 6 bases from J, with 14 bases in between.

This sequence joins TRBV28 and TRBJ1-2; D not resolved. The CDR3 has 12 amino acids. The ends were cut back, 5 bases at V and 8 bases at J, with 12 bases in the middle. CDR1 and CDR2 (germline): MDHEN, SYDVKM. The CDR3 DNA reads TGTGCCAGCAGTCCCGGACGTTGGGGCTACACCTTC. Protein: CASSPGRWGYTF.

The gene calls are TRBV27 and TRBJ1-2; possibly TRBD1 for D (6 bases). V was pared by 0 bases and J by 8 bases, with 19 bases between. The CDR3 is 16 amino acids. Germline assignment: CDR1 MNHEY and CDR2 SMNVEV (reference sequence). The CDR3 here is CASSLSPWGAVRGYTF. Written as DNA, the CDR3 is TGTGCCAGCAGTTTATCGCCTTGGGGGGCAGTGAGAGGCTACACCTTC.

The V gene is TRBV10-3, the J gene TRBJ2-2, with 8 nucleotides matching TRBD1. This CDR3 comprises 17 residues. The V segment lost 4 bases and the J segment 3 bases; nucleotides outside the gene matches: 10. Per germline, CDR1 ENHRY and CDR2 SYGVKD. The CDR3 loop is CAISGEAGGWDTGELFF. In DNA form, the CDR3 reads TGTGCCATCAGTGGAGAAGCAGGGGGCTGGGACACCGGGGAGCTGTTTTTT.

V and J are TRBV4-3 and TRBJ2-5; no firm D call. V was shortened by 10 bases and J by 5 bases, with 20 bases between the two germline ends. This CDR3 has 14 amino acids. Looked up from germline, CDR1 is LGHNA and CDR2 is YSLEER. The CDR3 region is CAITRRPPWETQYF. CDR3 nucleotides: TGCGCCATCACACGGCGACCGCCCTGGGAGACCCAGTACTTC.